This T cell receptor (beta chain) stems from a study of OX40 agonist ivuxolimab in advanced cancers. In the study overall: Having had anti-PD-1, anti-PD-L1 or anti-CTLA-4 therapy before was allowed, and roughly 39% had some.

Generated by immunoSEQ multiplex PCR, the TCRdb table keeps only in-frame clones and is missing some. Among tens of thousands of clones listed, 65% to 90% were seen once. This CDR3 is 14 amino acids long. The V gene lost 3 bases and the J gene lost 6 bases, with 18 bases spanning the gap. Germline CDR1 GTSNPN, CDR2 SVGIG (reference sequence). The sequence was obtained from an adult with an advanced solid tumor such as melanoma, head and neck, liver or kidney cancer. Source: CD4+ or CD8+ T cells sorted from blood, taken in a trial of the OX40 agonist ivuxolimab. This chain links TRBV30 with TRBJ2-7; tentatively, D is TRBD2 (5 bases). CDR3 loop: CAWSPSQEVGEQYF. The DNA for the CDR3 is TGTGCCTGGAGCCCTTCCCAGGAGGTCGGCGAGCAGTACTTC.